Reported below is one TCR beta chain. The sample belongs to a study of blood T cells in healthy people across ages. For the second PCR, which ran for about 7 to 11 cycles, a sample-barcoded 5' primer and a J-beta primer mix were used. Every molecule of cDNA carried a tag from a template-switch adaptor with 12 random nucleotides. Each CDR3 protein is one row after TCRdb ran MiXCR on the 5' RACE reads. The data contain around 780,000 distinct CDR3 sequences, around three fifths of them singletons. V lost 0 bases, J lost 4 bases, and 7 bases lay in between. This CDR3 is 14 amino acids long. Germline values: CDR1 KGHDR, CDR2 SFDVKD.

Sequenced: blood. This clonotype was obtained from a man in his forties in good health. The gene calls are TRBV24-1 and TRBJ2-3, with no clear D. The CDR3, as DNA: TGTGCCACCAGTGATTTGGCCTTTCCAGATACGCAGTATTTT. Encoded protein: CATSDLAFPDTQYF.